The rows below give T cell receptor beta chains drawn from one sample of a study of Graves' ophthalmopathy and Graves' hyperthyroidism. TCRdb reprocessed the multiplex PCR reads via MiXCR and lists one record per CDR3 protein. This sample carries over 200,000 distinct CDR3 sequences, 29% of them seen once, and the ten largest clones take over 7.5%. The sample taken for sequencing was peripheral blood. These receptors were taken from a man aged 50 or older with Graves' ophthalmopathy. Both conserved end residues are part of each CDR3. D genes are given only for firm matches. The size entry is marked missing in some rows and otherwise reads once, few, many or a size class.

V gene	D gene	clone size	J gene	CDR3 protein	CDR3 DNA
TRBV29-1	TRBD1	many	TRBJ1-5	CSVGVGQGGLDQPQHF	TGCAGCGTTGGTGTGGGACAGGGGGGGCTGGATCAGCCCCAGCATTTT
TRBV29-1	.	many	TRBJ1-1	CSADNTEAFF	TGCAGCGCGGACAACACTGAAGCTTTCTTT
TRBV10-3	.	many	TRBJ2-5	CAIKDTQETQYF	TGTGCCATCAAGGATACGCAAGAGACCCAGTACTTC
TRBV25-1	.	many	TRBJ2-7	CASSSRRGINEQYF	TGTGCCAGCAGCTCGCGGAGGGGTATTAACGAGCAGTACTTC
TRBV28	TRBD2	many	TRBJ2-5	CASSFRLAAEETQYF	TGTGCCAGCAGTTTTCGACTAGCGGCCGAAGAGACCCAGTACTTC
TRBV7-3	.	many	TRBJ1-3	CASSAGQLLRPISGNTIYF	TGTGCCAGCAGCGCCGGACAGCTACTTAGACCAATCTCTGGAAACACCATATATTTT
TRBV3-1	.	many	TRBJ2-5	CASSQASTLNPETQYF	TGTGCCAGCAGCCAGGCCTCAACTTTGAACCCCGAGACCCAGTACTTC
TRBV7-2	TRBD2	many	TRBJ2-5	CASSLGLAGAETQYF	TGTGCCAGCAGCTTGGGACTAGCGGGAGCAGAGACCCAGTACTTC
TRBV6-5	.	.	TRBJ1-1	CASSYGPPSTEAFF	TGTGCCAGCAGTTACGGACCCCCGAGCACTGAAGCTTTCTTT
TRBV28	.	many	TRBJ2-2	CASLQLNTGELFF	TGTGCCAGCCTTCAGCTGAACACCGGGGAGCTGTTTTTT
TRBV30	.	many	TRBJ2-7	CAWSVSALYEQYF	TGTGCCTGGAGTGTATCGGCGCTCTACGAGCAGTACTTC
TRBV7-8	.	many	TRBJ2-3	CASSLVRALGDTQYF	TGTGCCAGCAGCTTAGTGAGGGCCCTGGGGGATACGCAGTATTTT
TRBV6-2/TRBV6-3	.	many	TRBJ1-1	CASRTYRAEAFF	TGTGCCAGCAGGACCTACAGGGCCGAAGCTTTCTTT
TRBV7-9	.	many	TRBJ1-1	CASSLAVRAEAFF	TGTGCCAGCAGCTTAGCGGTGAGAGCTGAAGCTTTCTTT
TRBV6-5	.	many	TRBJ1-5	CASSPGGEPQHF	TGTGCCAGCAGTCCCGGTGGGGAGCCCCAGCATTTT
TRBV7-9	.	many	TRBJ2-7	CASSTRDGPYEQYF	TGTGCCAGCAGCACCCGGGACGGTCCCTACGAGCAGTACTTC
TRBV15	.	many	TRBJ2-5	CATSRDPGETQYF	TGTGCCACCAGCAGAGATCCGGGAGAGACCCAGTACTTC
TRBV6-5	TRBD2	many	TRBJ2-5	CASILAGVGETQYF	TGTGCCAGCATCTTAGCGGGAGTAGGAGAGACCCAGTACTTC
TRBV12-3/TRBV12-4	.	many	TRBJ1-2	CASSLPGKGYTF	TGTGCCAGCAGTTTACCAGGGAAGGGCTACACCTTC
TRBV12-3/TRBV12-4	.	once	TRBJ1-1	CASSSGTKAFF	TGTGCCAGCAGTTCCGGGACAAAAGCTTTCTTT
TRBV7-9	.	many	TRBJ1-1	CASSPPGRVGVRTEAFF	TGTGCCAGCAGCCCCCCGGGTCGCGTGGGCGTAAGAACTGAAGCTTTCTTT
TRBV5-1	.	many	TRBJ2-5	CASSLDPAAREEEETQYF	TGCGCCAGCAGCTTGGACCCGGCAGCCCGGGAAGAAGAAGAGACCCAGTACTTC
TRBV6-2/TRBV6-3	TRBD1	many	TRBJ1-1	CASSYSYRGMNTEAFF	TGTGCCAGCAGTTATTCGTACAGGGGCATGAACACTGAAGCTTTCTTT
TRBV6-2/TRBV6-3	.	few	TRBJ1-5	CASRRGDQPQHF	TGTGCCAGCAGAAGAGGGGATCAGCCCCAGCATTTT
TRBV6-1	TRBD1	.	TRBJ1-1	CASREQGTEAFF	TGTGCCAGCAGGGAACAGGGGACTGAAGCTTTCTTT
TRBV6-2/TRBV6-3	TRBD1	.	TRBJ2-7	CASREDRGVYEQYF	TGTGCCAGCCGCGAGGACAGGGGGGTTTACGAGCAGTACTTC
TRBV28	.	.	TRBJ2-2	CASSFGGRTGELFF	TGTGCCAGCAGTTTTGGAGGACGCACCGGGGAGCTGTTTTTT
TRBV20-1	.	many	TRBJ1-2	CSARGEATYGYTF	TGCAGTGCTAGAGGGGAGGCTACCTATGGCTACACCTTC
TRBV19	.	.	TRBJ2-3	CASSLVSDTQYF	TGTGCCAGTAGTCTCGTTTCAGATACGCAGTATTTT
TRBV2	TRBD1	.	TRBJ2-7	CASSNGQGDEQYF	TGTGCCAGCAGTAATGGACAGGGGGACGAGCAGTACTTC
TRBV2	.	many	TRBJ1-2	CASEPGPNYGYTF	TGTGCCAGCGAACCGGGACCAAACTATGGCTACACCTTC
TRBV6-1	TRBD2	many	TRBJ2-5	CASNRGGAHGETQYF	TGTGCCAGCAACCGCGGGGGGGCCCACGGAGAGACCCAGTACTTC
TRBV27	.	many	TRBJ2-7	CASSSLQIYEQYF	TGTGCCAGCAGTTCTCTTCAGATCTACGAGCAGTACTTC
TRBV12-3/TRBV12-4	TRBD2	few	TRBJ2-5	CASSGAGSWETQYF	TGTGCCAGCAGTGGAGCGGGGTCCTGGGAGACCCAGTACTTC
TRBV6-1	.	many	TRBJ2-5	CASSGGHETQYF	TGTGCCAGCAGCGGGGGACACGAGACCCAGTACTTC
TRBV28	.	.	TRBJ1-2	CASSSFRTNYGYTF	TGTGCCAGCAGCTCTTTCAGGACTAACTATGGCTACACCTTC
TRBV19	TRBD1	many	TRBJ2-7	CASSMRPVGTGLSYEQYF	TGTGCCAGTAGTATGCGCCCCGTCGGGACAGGACTATCCTACGAGCAGTACTTC
TRBV7-2	.	.	TRBJ2-2	CASSSTGRAGELFF	TGTGCCAGCAGCTCGACAGGGAGGGCCGGGGAGCTGTTTTTT
TRBV15	TRBD2	once	TRBJ2-7	CATSREGGSNYEQYF	TGTGCCACCAGCAGAGAGGGAGGGAGCAATTACGAGCAGTACTTC
TRBV6-1	.	many	TRBJ1-2	CASSEGQAFGGYTF	TGTGCCAGCAGTGAAGGACAGGCTTTTGGGGGCTACACCTTC
TRBV29-1	.	many	TRBJ2-6	CSVAIGVTGANVLTF	TGCAGCGTTGCCATAGGGGTGACTGGGGCCAACGTCCTGACTTTC
TRBV19	TRBD1	many	TRBJ2-5	CASSRTGGVETQYF	TGTGCCAGTAGCAGGACAGGGGGAGTGGAGACCCAGTACTTC
TRBV27	.	many	TRBJ2-3	CASQFVGTSTDTQYF	TGTGCCAGCCAATTTGTGGGGACAAGCACAGATACGCAGTATTTT
TRBV12-3/TRBV12-4	TRBD1	.	TRBJ1-1	CASREQGADTEAFF	TGTGCCAGCAGGGAACAGGGGGCGGACACTGAAGCTTTCTTT
TRBV27	TRBD1	many	TRBJ1-1	CASSARDRMGPEAFF	TGTGCCAGCAGTGCAAGGGACAGGATGGGTCCTGAAGCTTTCTTT
TRBV20-1	.	.	TRBJ1-3	CSARGPVTGTIYF	TGCAGTGCTAGAGGGCCGGTGACGGGCACCATATATTTT
TRBV6-5	.	many	TRBJ1-6	CASSYGPYNSPLHF	TGTGCCAGCAGTTACGGGCCCTATAATTCACCCCTCCACTTT
TRBV11-2	TRBD2	many	TRBJ2-2	CASSPSVGLGPTGELFF	TGTGCCAGCAGCCCCTCCGTAGGACTAGGGCCCACCGGGGAGCTGTTTTTT
TRBV6-1	.	.	TRBJ1-1	CASRRRGTVAFF	TGTGCCAGCAGGCGGAGGGGGACTGTAGCTTTCTTT
TRBV7-8	TRBD1	many	TRBJ2-7	CASSRGQGRQIVYEQYF	TGTGCCAGCAGCCGGGGACAGGGGCGCCAGATTGTCTACGAGCAGTACTTC
TRBV12-3/TRBV12-4	TRBD1	few	TRBJ2-6	CASKTGGEVGANVLTF	TGTGCCAGCAAGACAGGGGGCGAAGTAGGGGCCAACGTCCTGACTTTC
TRBV7-9	.	.	TRBJ2-5	CASSLVTGGETQYF	TGTGCCAGCAGCTTAGTTACGGGCGGCGAGACCCAGTACTTC
TRBV7-9	.	many	TRBJ2-7	CASSQETSSYEQYF	TGTGCCAGCAGCCAAGAAACAAGCTCCTACGAGCAGTACTTC
TRBV6-2/TRBV6-3	.	.	TRBJ2-7	CASSYSSWGPASYEQYF	TGTGCCAGCAGTTACTCGTCTTGGGGGCCCGCATCCTACGAGCAGTACTTC
TRBV11-2	TRBD2	many	TRBJ2-7	CASSLVARERYEQYF	TGTGCCAGCAGCTTAGTGGCGCGGGAGAGGTACGAGCAGTACTTC
TRBV6-1	.	.	TRBJ2-5	CASRNTAQETQYF	TGTGCCAGCAGGAACACAGCCCAAGAGACCCAGTACTTC
TRBV30	TRBD1	many	TRBJ2-7	CAWSLDRGSEQYF	TGTGCCTGGAGCCTAGACAGGGGGAGCGAGCAGTACTTC